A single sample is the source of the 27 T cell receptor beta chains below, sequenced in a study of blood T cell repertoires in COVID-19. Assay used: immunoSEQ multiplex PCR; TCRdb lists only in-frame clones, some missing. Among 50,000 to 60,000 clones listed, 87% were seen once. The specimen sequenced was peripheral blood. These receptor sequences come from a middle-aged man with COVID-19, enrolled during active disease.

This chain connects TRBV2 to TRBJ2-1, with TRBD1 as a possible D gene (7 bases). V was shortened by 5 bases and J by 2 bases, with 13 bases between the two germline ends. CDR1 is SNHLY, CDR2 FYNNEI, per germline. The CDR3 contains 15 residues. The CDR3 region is CASSLGGGTYNEQFF. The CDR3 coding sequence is TGTGCCAGCAGTCTAGGGGGCGGGACCTACAATGAGCAGTTCTTC.

Here the CDR3 DNA reads TGTGCCAGTTCCCAATACGGGAGCACAGATACGCAGTATTTT. Its translation: CASSQYGSTDTQYF. The chain employs TRBV27 and TRBJ2-3; D is undetermined. The CDR3 consists of 14 residues. Germline CDR1 and CDR2: MNHEY and SMNVEV (reference sequence). V was pared by 9 bases and J by 0 bases, with 13 bases between.

CDR3 sequence reads: CASSSGTGGGEKLFF. DNA of the CDR3: TGTGCCAGCAGTTCCGGGACAGGGGGCGGTGAAAAACTGTTTTTT. The gene calls are TRBV6-5 and TRBJ1-4, with 12 bases identical to TRBD1. Germline V CDR1 and CDR2: MNHEY, SVGAGI. The junction had 4 bases not matched to a gene; V was cut back by 4 bases and J by 7 bases. The CDR3 extends over 15 amino acids.

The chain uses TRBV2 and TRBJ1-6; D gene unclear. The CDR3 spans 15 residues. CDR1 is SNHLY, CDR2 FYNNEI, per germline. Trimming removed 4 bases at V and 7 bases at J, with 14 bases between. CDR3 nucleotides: TGTGCCAGCAGTGTTTCCCAGACTTTAAATTCACCCCTCCACTTT. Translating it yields CASSVSQTLNSPLHF.

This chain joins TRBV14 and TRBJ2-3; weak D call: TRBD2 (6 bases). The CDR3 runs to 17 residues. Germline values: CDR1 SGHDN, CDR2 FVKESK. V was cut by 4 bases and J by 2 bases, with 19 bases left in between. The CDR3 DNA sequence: TGTGCCAGCAGCCGGATGGATCCGGGACTTTACACAGATACGCAGTATTTT. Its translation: CASSRMDPGLYTDTQYF.

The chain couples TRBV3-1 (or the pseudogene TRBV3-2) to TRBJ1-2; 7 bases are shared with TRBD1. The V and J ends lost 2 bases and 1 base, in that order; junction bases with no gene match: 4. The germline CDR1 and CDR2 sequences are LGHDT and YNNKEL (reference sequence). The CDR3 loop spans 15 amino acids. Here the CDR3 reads CASSQTGDFNYGYTF. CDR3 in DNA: TGTGCCAGCAGCCAAACAGGGGACTTTAACTATGGCTACACCTTC.

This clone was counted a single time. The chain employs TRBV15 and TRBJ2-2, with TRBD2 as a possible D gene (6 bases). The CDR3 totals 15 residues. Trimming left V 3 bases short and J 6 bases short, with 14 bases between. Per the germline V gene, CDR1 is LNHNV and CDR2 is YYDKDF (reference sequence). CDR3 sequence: CATSSRGTQAGELFF. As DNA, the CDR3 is TGTGCCACCAGCAGCCGCGGGACCCAGGCCGGGGAGCTGTTTTTT.

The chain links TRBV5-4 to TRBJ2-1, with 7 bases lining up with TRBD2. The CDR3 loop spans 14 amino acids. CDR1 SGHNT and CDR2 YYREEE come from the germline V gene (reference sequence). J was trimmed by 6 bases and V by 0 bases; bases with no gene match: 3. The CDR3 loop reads CASSLAGLVNEQFF. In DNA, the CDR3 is TGTGCCAGCAGCTTGGCAGGACTAGTCAATGAGCAGTTCTTC.

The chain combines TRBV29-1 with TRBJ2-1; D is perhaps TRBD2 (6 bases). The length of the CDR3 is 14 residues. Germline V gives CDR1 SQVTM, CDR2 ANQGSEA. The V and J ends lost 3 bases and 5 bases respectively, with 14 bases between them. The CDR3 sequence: CSVEGTSNNNEQFF. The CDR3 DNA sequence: TGCAGCGTTGAGGGAACTAGCAACAACAATGAGCAGTTCTTC.

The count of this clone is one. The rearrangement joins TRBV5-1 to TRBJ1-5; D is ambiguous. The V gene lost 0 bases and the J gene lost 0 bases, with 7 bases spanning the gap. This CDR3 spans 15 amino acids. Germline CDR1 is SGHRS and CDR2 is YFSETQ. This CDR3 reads CASSLGGDSNQPQHF. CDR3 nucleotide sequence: TGCGCCAGCAGCTTGGGGGGAGATAGCAATCAGCCCCAGCATTTT.

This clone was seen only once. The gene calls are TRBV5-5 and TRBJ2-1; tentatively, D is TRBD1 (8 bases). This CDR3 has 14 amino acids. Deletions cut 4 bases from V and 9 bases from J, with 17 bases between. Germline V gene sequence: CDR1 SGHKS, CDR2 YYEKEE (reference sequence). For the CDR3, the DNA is TGTGCCAGCAGCCAGGGGGCTTTAGCGGGTGAGCAGTTCTTC. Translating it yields CASSQGALAGEQFF.

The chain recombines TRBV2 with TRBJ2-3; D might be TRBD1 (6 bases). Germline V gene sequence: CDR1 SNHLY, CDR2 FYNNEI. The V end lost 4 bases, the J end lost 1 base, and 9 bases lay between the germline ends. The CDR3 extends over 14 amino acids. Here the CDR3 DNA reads TGTGCCAGCAGTGGAGGGGGACGCACAGATACGCAGTATTTT. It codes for CASSGGGRTDTQYF.

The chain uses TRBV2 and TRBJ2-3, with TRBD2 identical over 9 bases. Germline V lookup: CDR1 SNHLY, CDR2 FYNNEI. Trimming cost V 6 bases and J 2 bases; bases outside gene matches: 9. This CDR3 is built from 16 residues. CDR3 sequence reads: CASSLRLAGHTDTQYF. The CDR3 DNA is TGTGCCAGCAGCCTCAGGCTAGCGGGGCACACAGATACGCAGTATTTT.

Written as DNA, the CDR3 is TGTGCCACCAGTGACATGACAGGGGAGACCACCGGGGAGCTGTTTTTT. This encodes CATSDMTGETTGELFF. The chain has TRBV24-1 and TRBJ2-2; TRBD1 aligns across 8 bases. The CDR3 sequence is 16 residues long. J gave up 4 bases and V 4 bases, and 7 bases lay outside the gene matches. The germline CDR1 and CDR2 sequences are KGHDR and SFDVKD.

The CDR3 coding sequence is TGTGCCAGCACCGTGACTAGCGGGGGTTACAATGAGCAGTTCTTC. This gives the protein CASTVTSGGYNEQFF. The V and J genes are TRBV6-5 and TRBJ2-1; 12 positions agree with TRBD2. With V trimmed by 7 bases and J by 4 bases, 5 bases remained unmatched. The CDR3 is 15 amino acids. Germline CDR1 is MNHEY and CDR2 is SVGAGI.

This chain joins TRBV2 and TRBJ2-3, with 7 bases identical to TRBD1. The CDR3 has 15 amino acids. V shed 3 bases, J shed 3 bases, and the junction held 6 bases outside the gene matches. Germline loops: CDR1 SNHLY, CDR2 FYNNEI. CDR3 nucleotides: TGTGCCAGCAGTGATAGGGACAGACGGACAGATACGCAGTATTTT. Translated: CASSDRDRRTDTQYF.

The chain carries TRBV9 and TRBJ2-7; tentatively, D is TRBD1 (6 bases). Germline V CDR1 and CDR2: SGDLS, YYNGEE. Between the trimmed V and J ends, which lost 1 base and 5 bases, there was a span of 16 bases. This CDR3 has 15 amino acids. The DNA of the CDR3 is TGTGCCAGCAGCGTAAATCCGACAGGTACGAACGAGCAGTACTTC. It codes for CASSVNPTGTNEQYF.

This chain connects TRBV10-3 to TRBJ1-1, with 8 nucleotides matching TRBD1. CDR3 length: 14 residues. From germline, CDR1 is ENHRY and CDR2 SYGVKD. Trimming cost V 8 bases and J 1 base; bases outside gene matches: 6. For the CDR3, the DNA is TGTGCCATCGCTCCAGGGACAGGGAACACTGAAGCTTTCTTT. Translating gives CAIAPGTGNTEAFF.

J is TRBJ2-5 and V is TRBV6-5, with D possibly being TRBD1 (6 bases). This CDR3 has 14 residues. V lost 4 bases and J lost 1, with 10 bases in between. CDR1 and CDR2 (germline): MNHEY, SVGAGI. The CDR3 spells CASSSRTAQETQYF. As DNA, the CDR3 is TGTGCCAGCAGTTCAAGGACAGCCCAAGAGACCCAGTACTTC.

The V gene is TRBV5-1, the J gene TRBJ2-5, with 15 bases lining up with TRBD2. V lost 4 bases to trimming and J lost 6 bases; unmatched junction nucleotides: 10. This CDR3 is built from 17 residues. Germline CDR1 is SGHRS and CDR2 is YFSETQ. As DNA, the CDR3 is TGCGCCAGCAGCCACGGACTAGCGGGGGGGCGGGAAAAGACCCAGTACTTC. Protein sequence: CASSHGLAGGREKTQYF.

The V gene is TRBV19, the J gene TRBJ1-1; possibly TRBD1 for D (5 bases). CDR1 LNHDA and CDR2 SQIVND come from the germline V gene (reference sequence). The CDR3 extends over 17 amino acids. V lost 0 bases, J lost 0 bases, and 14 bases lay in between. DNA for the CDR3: TGTGCCAGTAGTATAGATCAGACAGCCAACATGAACACTGAAGCTTTCTTT. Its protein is CASSIDQTANMNTEAFF.

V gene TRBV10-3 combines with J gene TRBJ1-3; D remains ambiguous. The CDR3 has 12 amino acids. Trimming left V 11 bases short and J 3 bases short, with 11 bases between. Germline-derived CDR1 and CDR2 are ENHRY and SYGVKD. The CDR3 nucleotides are TGTGCCTCAGAGGCCGGTGGAAACACCATATATTTT. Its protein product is CASEAGGNTIYF.

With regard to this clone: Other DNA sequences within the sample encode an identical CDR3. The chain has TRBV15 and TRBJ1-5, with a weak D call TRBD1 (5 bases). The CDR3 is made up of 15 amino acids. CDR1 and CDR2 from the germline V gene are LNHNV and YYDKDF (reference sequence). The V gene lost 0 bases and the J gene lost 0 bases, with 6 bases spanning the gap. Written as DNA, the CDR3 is TGTGCCACCAGCAGAGACAGGGTTAGCAATCAGCCCCAGCATTTT. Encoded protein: CATSRDRVSNQPQHF. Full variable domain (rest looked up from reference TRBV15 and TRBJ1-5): DAMVIQNPRYQVTQFGKPVTLSCSQTLNHNVMYWYQQKSSQAPKLLFHYYDKDFNNEADTPDNFQSRRPNTSFCFLDIRSPGLGDTAMYLCATSRDRVSNQPQHFGDGTRLSIL.

The CDR3 reads CAWRVGQLGEQFF. Written as DNA, the CDR3 is TGTGCCTGGAGGGTCGGACAGTTAGGTGAGCAGTTCTTC. The chain carries TRBV30 and TRBJ2-1; D possibly corresponds to TRBD1 (6 bases). The CDR3 spans 13 residues. Trimming removed 3 bases at V and 9 bases at J, with 15 bases between. Germline V gene lookup returns CDR1 GTSNPN and CDR2 SVGIG (reference sequence).

DNA of the CDR3: TGTGCCTGGAGTGACGGGGGGGCCTGGGGCACAGATACGCAGTATTTT. Protein sequence: CAWSDGGAWGTDTQYF. The V call is TRBV30, the J call TRBJ2-3; 8 bases map to TRBD2. The V segment lost 1 base and the J segment 1 base; nucleotides outside the gene matches: 7. This CDR3 region has 16 residues. Germline-derived CDR1 and CDR2 are GTSNPN and SVGIG (reference sequence).

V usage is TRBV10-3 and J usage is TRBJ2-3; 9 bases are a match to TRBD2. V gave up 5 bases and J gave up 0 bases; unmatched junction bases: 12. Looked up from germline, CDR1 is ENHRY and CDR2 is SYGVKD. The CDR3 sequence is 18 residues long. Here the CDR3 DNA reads TGTGCCATCAGTACCGAACCGACTAGCGGACTTAGCACAGATACGCAGTATTTT. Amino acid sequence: CAISTEPTSGLSTDTQYF.

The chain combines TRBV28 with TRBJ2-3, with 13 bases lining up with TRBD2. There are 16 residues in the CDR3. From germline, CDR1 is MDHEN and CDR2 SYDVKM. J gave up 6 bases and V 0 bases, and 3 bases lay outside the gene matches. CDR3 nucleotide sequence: TGTGCCAGCAGTTTATGGGGGACTAGCGGGACGGATACGCAGTATTTT. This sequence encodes CASSLWGTSGTDTQYF.